This T cell receptor (beta chain) was sequenced for a study of T cells in Graves' hyperthyroidism and ophthalmopathy. Study-level information: Once the initial diagnosis was made, peripheral blood was obtained before any treatment. General observations from the study: Blood also carried most thyroid clonotypes expanded above 0.001. In validation, the model predicted ophthalmopathy. These predictions came a median roughly 6 months before onset.

From more than 9.5 ml of fresh peripheral blood, PBMCs were isolated. This clonotype has a count of ten or more. Its antigen is not identified. RNA transcripts gave rise to amplified TCR beta CDR3 regions. First-round RT-PCR with HTBI primers amplified the TCR CDR3 region. TCRdb itself ran the multiplex PCR reads through MiXCR, one entry per CDR3 protein. Altogether 34,000 or so distinct CDR3 sequences are present, 52% being singletons, with the ten largest covering more than 25%. The sequencing input was blood. The source is a woman aged 40 to 49 with Graves' ophthalmopathy.

CDR3 amino acids: CASGEIRTAGSYNEQFF. The CDR3 DNA reads as TGTGCCAGTGGTGAAATTCGGACCGCTGGATCCTACAATGAGCAGTTCTTC. The chain is built from TRBV19 and TRBJ2-1; D not resolved. The CDR3 runs to 17 residues. Trimming left V 8 bases short and J 1 base short, with 21 bases between. Looked up from germline, CDR1 is LNHDA and CDR2 is SQIVND (reference sequence).